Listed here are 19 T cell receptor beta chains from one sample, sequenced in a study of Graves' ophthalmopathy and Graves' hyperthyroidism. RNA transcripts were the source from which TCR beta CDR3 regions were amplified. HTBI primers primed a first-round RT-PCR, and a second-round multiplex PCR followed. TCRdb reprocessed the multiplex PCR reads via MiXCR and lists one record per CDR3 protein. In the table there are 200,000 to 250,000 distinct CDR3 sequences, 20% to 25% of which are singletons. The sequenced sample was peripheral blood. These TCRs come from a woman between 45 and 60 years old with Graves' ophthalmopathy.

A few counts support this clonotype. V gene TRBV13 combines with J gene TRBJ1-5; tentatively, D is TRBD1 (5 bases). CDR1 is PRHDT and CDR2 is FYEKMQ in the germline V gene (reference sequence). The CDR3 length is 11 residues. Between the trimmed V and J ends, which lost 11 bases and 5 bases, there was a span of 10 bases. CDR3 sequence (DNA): TGTGCCGGGACCTTGTATCAGCCCCAGCATTTT. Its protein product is CAGTLYQPQHF.

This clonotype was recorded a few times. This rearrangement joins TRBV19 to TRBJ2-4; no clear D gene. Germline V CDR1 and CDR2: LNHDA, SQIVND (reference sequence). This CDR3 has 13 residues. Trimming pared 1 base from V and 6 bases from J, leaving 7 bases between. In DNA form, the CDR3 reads TGTGCCAGTAGTATAGGAGCCCGAAACATTCAGTACTTC. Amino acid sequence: CASSIGARNIQYF.

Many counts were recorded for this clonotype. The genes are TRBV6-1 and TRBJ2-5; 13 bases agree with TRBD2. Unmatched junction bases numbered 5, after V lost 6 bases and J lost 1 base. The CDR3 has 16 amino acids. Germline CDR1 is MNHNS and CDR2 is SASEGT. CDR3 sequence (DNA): TGTGCCAGCAGACACGGGACTAGCGGGACCCAAGAGACCCAGTACTTC. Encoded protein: CASRHGTSGTQETQYF.

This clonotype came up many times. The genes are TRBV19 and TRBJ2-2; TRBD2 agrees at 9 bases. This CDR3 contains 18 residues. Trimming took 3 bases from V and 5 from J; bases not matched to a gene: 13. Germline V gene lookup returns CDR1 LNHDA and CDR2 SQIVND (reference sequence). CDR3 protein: CASSIPLSGRRGTGELFF. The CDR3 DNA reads TGTGCCAGTAGTATCCCCCTTAGCGGGAGAAGGGGTACCGGGGAGCTGTTTTTT.

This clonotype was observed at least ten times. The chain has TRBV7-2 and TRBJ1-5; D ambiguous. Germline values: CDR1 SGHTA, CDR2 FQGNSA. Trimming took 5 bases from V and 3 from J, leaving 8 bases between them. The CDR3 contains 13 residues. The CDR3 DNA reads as TGTGCCAGCAGCCGTTTTTCCAATCAGCCCCAGCATTTT. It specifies CASSRFSNQPQHF.

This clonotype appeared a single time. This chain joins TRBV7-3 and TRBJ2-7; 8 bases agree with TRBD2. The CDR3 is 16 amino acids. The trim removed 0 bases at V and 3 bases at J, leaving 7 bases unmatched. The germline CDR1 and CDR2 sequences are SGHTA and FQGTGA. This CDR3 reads CASSLTSVAGNYEQYF. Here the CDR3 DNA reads TGTGCCAGCAGCTTAACGTCGGTAGCGGGGAACTACGAGCAGTACTTC.

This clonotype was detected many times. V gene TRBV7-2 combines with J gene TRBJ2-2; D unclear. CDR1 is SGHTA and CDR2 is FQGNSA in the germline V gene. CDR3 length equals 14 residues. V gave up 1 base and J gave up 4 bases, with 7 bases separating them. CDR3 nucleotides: TGTGCCAGCAGCTTAGGAAGGTTCACCGGGGAGCTGTTTTTT. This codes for CASSLGRFTGELFF.

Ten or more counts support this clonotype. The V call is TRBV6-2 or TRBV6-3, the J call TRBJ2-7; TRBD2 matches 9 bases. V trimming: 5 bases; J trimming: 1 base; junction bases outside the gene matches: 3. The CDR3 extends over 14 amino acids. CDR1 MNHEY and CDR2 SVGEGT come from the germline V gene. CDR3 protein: CASSLAGLSYEQYF. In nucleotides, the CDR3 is TGTGCCAGCAGTCTAGCGGGGTTATCCTACGAGCAGTACTTC.

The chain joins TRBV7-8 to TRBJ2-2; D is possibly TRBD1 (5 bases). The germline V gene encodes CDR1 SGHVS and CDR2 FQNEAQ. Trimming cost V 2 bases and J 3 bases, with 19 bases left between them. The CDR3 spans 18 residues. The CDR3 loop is CASSLLPYPKGDTGELFF. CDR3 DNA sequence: TGTGCCAGCAGCTTATTGCCGTACCCAAAAGGGGACACCGGGGAGCTGTTTTTT.

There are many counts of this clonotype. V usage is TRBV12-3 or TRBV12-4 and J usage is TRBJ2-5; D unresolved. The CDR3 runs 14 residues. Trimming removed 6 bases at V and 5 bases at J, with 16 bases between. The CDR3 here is CASSPLGLGETQYF. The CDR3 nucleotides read TGTGCCAGCAGCCCTTTAGGGCTTGGGGAGACCCAGTACTTC.

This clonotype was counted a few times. DNA of the CDR3: TGTGCCAGCAGCCGGGACAGGGGGCTTGGTGGCTACACCTTC. Translating gives CASSRDRGLGGYTF. This chain links TRBV3-1 with TRBJ1-2, with 12 bases lining up with TRBD1. V lost 4 bases, J lost 7 bases, and 4 bases stayed unmatched. The CDR3 has 14 residues. Germline CDR1 is LGHDT and CDR2 is YNNKEL (reference sequence). Based on the CDR3 plus reference TRBV3-1 and TRBJ1-2, the full variable domain is DTAVSQTPKYLVTQMGNDKSIKCEQNLGHDTMYWYKQDSKKFLKIMFSYNNKELIINETVPNRFSPKSPDKAHLNLHINSLELGDSAVYFCASSRDRGLGGYTFGSGTRLTVV.

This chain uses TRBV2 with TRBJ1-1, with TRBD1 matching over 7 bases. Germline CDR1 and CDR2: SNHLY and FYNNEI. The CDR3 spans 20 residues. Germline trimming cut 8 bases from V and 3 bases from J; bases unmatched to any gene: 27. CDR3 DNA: TGTGCCAGCCGTCAAAGCGTCGGGCAGACAGGGCTGCGCGTAGACACTGAAGCTTTCTTT. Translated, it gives CASRQSVGQTGLRVDTEAFF.

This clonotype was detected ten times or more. The CDR3 DNA reads as TGTGCCAGCGCCTTTACCTTAGGGACTGAAGCTTTCTTT. Translated: CASAFTLGTEAFF. This sequence joins TRBV6-5 and TRBJ1-1; D gene unclear. CDR1 is MNHEY, CDR2 SVGAGI, per germline. V lost 8 bases and J lost 5, with 15 bases in between. The CDR3 sequence is 13 residues long.

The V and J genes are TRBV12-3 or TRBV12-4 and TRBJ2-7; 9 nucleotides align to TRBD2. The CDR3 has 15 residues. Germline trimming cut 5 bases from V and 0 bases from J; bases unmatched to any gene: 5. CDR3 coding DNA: TGTGCCAGCAGTACACGACTAGCGGTCTCCTACGAGCAGTACTTC. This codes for CASSTRLAVSYEQYF.

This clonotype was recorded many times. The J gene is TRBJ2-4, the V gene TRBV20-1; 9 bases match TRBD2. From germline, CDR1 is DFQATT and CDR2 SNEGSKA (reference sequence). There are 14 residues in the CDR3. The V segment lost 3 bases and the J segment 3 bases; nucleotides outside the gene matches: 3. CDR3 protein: CSARASGNKNIQYF. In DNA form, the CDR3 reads TGCAGTGCTAGGGCTAGCGGGAACAAAAACATTCAGTACTTC.

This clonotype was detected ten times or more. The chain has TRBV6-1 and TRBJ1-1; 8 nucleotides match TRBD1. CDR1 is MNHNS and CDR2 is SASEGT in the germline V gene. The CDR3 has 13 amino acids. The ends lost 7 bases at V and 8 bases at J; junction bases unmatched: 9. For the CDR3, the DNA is TGTGCCAGCAAACAGGGGGTGGCAGGGGAAGCTTTCTTT. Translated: CASKQGVAGEAFF.

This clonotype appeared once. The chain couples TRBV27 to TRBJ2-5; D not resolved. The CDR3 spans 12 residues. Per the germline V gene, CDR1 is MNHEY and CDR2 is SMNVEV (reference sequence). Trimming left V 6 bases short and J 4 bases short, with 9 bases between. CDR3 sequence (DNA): TGTGCCAGCAGGCCAATTACAGAGACCCAGTACTTC. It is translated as CASRPITETQYF.

Here the CDR3 DNA reads TGTGCCAGTAGTATCACCGGGACAGGGCGGAACATTCAGTACTTC. Protein sequence: CASSITGTGRNIQYF. The chain recombines TRBV19 with TRBJ2-4; 9 bases are a match to TRBD1. CDR1 and CDR2 (germline): LNHDA, SQIVND (reference sequence). V gave up 3 bases and J gave up 7 bases; unmatched junction bases: 7. The CDR3 extends over 15 amino acids.

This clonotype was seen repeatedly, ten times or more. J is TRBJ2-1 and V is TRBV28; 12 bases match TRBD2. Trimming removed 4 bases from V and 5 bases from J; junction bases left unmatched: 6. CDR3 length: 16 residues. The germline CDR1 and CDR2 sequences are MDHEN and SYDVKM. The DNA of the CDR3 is TGTGCCAGCAGTTCTAGGACTAGCGGGATCGACAATGAGCAGTTCTTC. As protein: CASSSRTSGIDNEQFF.